These 25 T cell receptor beta chains originate from one sample sequenced in a study of molecular identifiers for immune sequencing clone quantification (dated by TCRdb to the late 2010s). Receptor amplification or capture employed PCR. The data were produced on an Illumina HiSeq 4000. TCRdb redid the processing of the public reads, applying fastp at Q25 and MiXCR, and retained in-frame beta chains. Under each unique CDR3 protein, matching rows form one entry showing the most common genes and DNA. The sample yields just under 650,000 distinct CDR3 sequences; 20% were counted once. The ten largest clones capture roughly 0.9% of the sample. The sequenced sample was naive CD8+ T cells from blood, with Jurkat cell RNA spiked in. The intended sense of this specimen's cell subset or site label: FACS-sorted CD8+CD4-CCR7+CD45RA+ naive T cells. Source of these receptors: a human donor in good health. Some libraries in this study had Jurkat cell RNA spiked in.

The sample holds a few counts of this clonotype. The chain joins TRBV5-8 to TRBJ2-2; D could derive from TRBD1 or TRBD2 (6 bases each). The CDR3 sequence is 17 residues long. Per the germline V gene, CDR1 is SGHTS and CDR2 is YDEGEE. The V end lost 4 bases, the J end lost 0 bases, and 16 bases lay between the germline ends. CDR3 in DNA: TGTGCCAGCAGCCGGGGCCCCGGGGGCGCGAACACCGGGGAGCTGTTTTTT. Its protein product is CASSRGPGGANTGELFF. Variable domain in full (rest from reference TRBV5-8 and TRBJ2-2): EAGVTQSPTHLIKTRGQQATLRCSPISGHTSVYWYQQALGLGLQFLLWYDEGEERNRGNFPPRFSGRQFPNYSSELNVNALELEDSALYLCASSRGPGGANTGELFFGEGSRLTVL.

The rearrangement links TRBV5-1 to TRBJ2-7; weak D call: TRBD1 (6 bases). The CDR3 covers 19 residues. Trimming took off 4 bases at V and 5 bases at J, with 31 bases between the two ends. CDR1 is SGHRS, CDR2 YFSETQ, per germline. CDR3 coding DNA: TGCGCCAGCAGCCCCTCGATTTCCGACACCGGGACATTTATGAACGAGCAGTACTTC. It specifies CASSPSISDTGTFMNEQYF.

In the case of this clonotype: An end of the junction does not agree with germline; a read error may underlie this. This sequence joins TRBV4-1 and TRBJ1-6; D not certain. Germline V gene lookup returns CDR1 MGHRA and CDR2 YSYEKL. The CDR3 has 13 amino acids. The CDR3 sequence is CASSQSYNSLLHF. CDR3 coding DNA: TGCGCCAGCAGCCAGTCGTATAATTCACTCCTCCACTTT.

The table lists this clonotype with many counts. The chain has TRBV2 and TRBJ2-3; 12 positions match TRBD2. CDR1 SNHLY and CDR2 FYNNEI come from the germline V gene. The CDR3 has 17 residues. The junction had 4 bases not matched to a gene; V was cut back by 1 base and J by 2 bases. The CDR3 sequence: CASSEGLAGVTTDTQYF. The CDR3 DNA follows: TGTGCCAGCAGTGAAGGACTAGCGGGGGTTACCACAGATACGCAGTATTTT.

This clonotype was counted many times. The chain carries TRBV6-2 or TRBV6-3 and TRBJ1-4; possibly TRBD1 for D (5 bases). The CDR3 has 15 residues. Germline assignment: CDR1 MNHEY and CDR2 SVGEGT. V gave up 0 bases and J gave up 0 bases, with 5 bases separating them. CDR3 DNA: TGTGCCAGCAGTTACTCGACAGCAACTAATGAAAAACTGTTTTTT. Its translation is CASSYSTATNEKLFF.

The V call is TRBV2, the J call TRBJ2-2; 7 bases match TRBD1. The CDR3 has 15 amino acids. The ends lost 5 bases at V and 3 bases at J; junction bases unmatched: 6. Per the germline V gene, CDR1 is SNHLY and CDR2 is FYNNEI. The CDR3: CASSWTTGHTGELFF. CDR3 DNA: TGTGCCAGCAGTTGGACGACAGGGCACACCGGGGAGCTGTTTTTT.

This clonotype was seen only a few times. The chain couples TRBV3-1 to TRBJ2-5; D call uncertain. This CDR3 is 14 amino acids long. Trimming cost V 0 bases and J 5 bases, with 10 bases left between them. Germline CDR1 and CDR2: LGHDT and YNNKEL (reference sequence). CDR3 amino acids: CASSQEAEFETQYF. The CDR3 DNA sequence: TGTGCCAGCAGCCAAGAGGCGGAGTTCGAGACCCAGTACTTC.

Concerning this clonotype itself: One end of the junction does not line up with germline, which may come from a read error. This rearrangement joins TRBV27 to TRBJ2-5; 11 nucleotides align to TRBD2. The CDR3 extends over 16 amino acids. From germline, CDR1 is MNHEY and CDR2 SMNVEV (reference sequence). In nucleotides, the CDR3 is TGTGCCAGCAGGGAGATGACTAGCGGGGCACAAGAGGCCCAGTACTTC. This encodes CASREMTSGAQEAQYF.

This clonotype was counted many times. This chain connects TRBV7-9 to TRBJ1-5; a possible D gene is TRBD1 (6 bases). CDR3 length equals 16 residues. CDR1 is SEHNR and CDR2 is FQNEAQ in the germline V gene (reference sequence). The ends were cut back, 5 bases at V and 3 bases at J, with 17 bases in the middle. CDR3 bases: TGTGCCAGCAGCGGAGCCCCGGACAGCCCCAATCAGCCCCAGCATTTT. Its protein product is CASSGAPDSPNQPQHF. Full variable domain (outside the CDR3, taken from reference TRBV7-9 and TRBJ1-5): DTGVSQNPRHKITKRGQNVTFRCDPISEHNRLYWYRQTLGQGPEFLTYFQNEAQLEKSRLLSDRFSAERPKGSFSTLEIQRTEQGDSAMYLCASSGAPDSPNQPQHFGDGTRLSIL.

This clonotype came up many times. This sequence joins TRBV5-8 and TRBJ2-3, with 11 nucleotides matching TRBD2. This CDR3 has 15 amino acids. V lost 1 base and J lost 5; bases outside the gene matches: 3. Germline V lookup: CDR1 SGHTS, CDR2 YDEGEE. For the CDR3, the DNA is TGTGCCAGCAGCTTGTCGCTAGCGGGAGGAGATACGCAGTATTTT. Translation: CASSLSLAGGDTQYF. The complete variable domain, with remaining parts taken from reference TRBV5-8 and TRBJ2-3, reads EAGVTQSPTHLIKTRGQQATLRCSPISGHTSVYWYQQALGLGLQFLLWYDEGEERNRGNFPPRFSGRQFPNYSSELNVNALELEDSALYLCASSLSLAGGDTQYFGPGTRLTVL.

A few counts support this clonotype. V usage is TRBV12-3 or TRBV12-4 and J usage is TRBJ2-4; D unclear. V was clipped by 6 bases and J by 5 bases, with 8 bases between them. This CDR3 is built from 12 residues. The CDR3 sequence: CASRAAENIQYF. The CDR3, as DNA: TGTGCCAGCAGGGCTGCGGAAAACATTCAGTACTTC.

CDR3 sequence (DNA): TGCGCCAGCAGCCCGGGACAGGGGGCGACAGGCTCTGGCTACACCTTC. Its translation: CASSPGQGATGSGYTF. The chain recombines TRBV4-1 with TRBJ1-2; 12 bases are shared with TRBD1. J gave up 7 bases and V 4 bases, and 10 bases lay outside the gene matches. Per germline, CDR1 MGHRA and CDR2 YSYEKL. The CDR3 extends over 16 amino acids.

This clonotype was seen repeatedly, ten times or more. This chain uses TRBV20-1 with TRBJ2-5; TRBD1 might be the D (6 bases). Trimming stripped 5 bases from V and 4 bases from J, with 20 bases between. Per the germline V gene, CDR1 is DFQATT and CDR2 is SNEGSKA (reference sequence). There are 15 residues in the CDR3. CDR3 in amino acids: CSAPRIEEGGETQYF. CDR3 bases: TGCAGTGCTCCACGAATAGAAGAAGGGGGAGAGACCCAGTACTTC.

This clonotype has a count of ten or more. The genes are TRBV4-3 and TRBJ1-6; maybe TRBD1 (6 bases). The CDR3 consists of 18 residues. V dropped 0 bases and J dropped 0 bases, with 12 bases sitting between them. Germline V gene lookup returns CDR1 LGHNA and CDR2 YSLEER. The CDR3 region is CASSQDGGGRSYNSPLHF. CDR3 DNA sequence: TGCGCCAGCAGCCAAGATGGTGGGGGCCGCTCCTATAATTCACCCCTCCACTTT.

This clonotype was counted a few times. The chain combines TRBV20-1 with TRBJ2-4; D may be TRBD1 or TRBD2 (6 bases each). There are 14 residues in the CDR3. Germline V gene lookup returns CDR1 DFQATT and CDR2 SNEGSKA (reference sequence). Trimming stripped 6 bases from V and 6 bases from J, with 18 bases between. The CDR3 loop is CSAPGPEGGNIQYF. The CDR3 coding sequence is TGCAGTGCCCCGGGCCCAGAGGGGGGAAACATTCAGTACTTC.

This clonotype showed up just a few times. The chain couples TRBV24-1 to TRBJ2-2; a weak D match, TRBD1 (5 bases). The V and J ends lost 7 bases and 7 bases respectively, with 15 bases between them. This CDR3 is 14 amino acids long. Per germline, CDR1 KGHDR and CDR2 SFDVKD. The CDR3 sequence: CATSPGRADGELFF. In DNA form, the CDR3 reads TGTGCCACCAGCCCCGGCAGGGCGGACGGGGAGCTGTTTTTT.

This clonotype was recorded many times. The chain has TRBV7-9 and TRBJ2-7; D gene uncertain. The V end was cut by 5 bases, the J end by 2 bases, with 13 bases between. CDR1 and CDR2 from the germline V gene are SEHNR and FQNEAQ (reference sequence). This CDR3 has 14 amino acids. DNA of the CDR3: TGTGCCAGCAGCGACGCCTTACTTGCCTACGAGCAGTACTTC. This encodes CASSDALLAYEQYF.

Ten or more counts support this clonotype. V gene TRBV7-2 combines with J gene TRBJ1-5; D gene unclear. V gave up 9 bases and J gave up 7 bases, with 10 bases separating them. CDR1 SGHTA and CDR2 FQGNSA come from the germline V gene. The CDR3 spans 11 residues. This CDR3 reads CARWHGQPQHF. In DNA form, the CDR3 reads TGTGCCAGATGGCATGGGCAGCCCCAGCATTTT.

Only a few counts were recorded for this clonotype. V gene TRBV27 combines with J gene TRBJ2-7; D is uncertain. Germline V lookup: CDR1 MNHEY, CDR2 SMNVEV (reference sequence). Trimming cost V 4 bases and J 0 bases, with 13 bases left between them. This CDR3 is 15 amino acids long. The CDR3 reads CASSSGGWSSYEQYF. The CDR3 DNA reads as TGTGCCAGCAGTTCCGGTGGGTGGAGCTCCTACGAGCAGTACTTC.

This clonotype has a count of ten or more. This chain connects TRBV30 to TRBJ1-1; TRBD1 agrees at 7 bases. The CDR3 is 13 amino acids. The trim removed 5 bases at V and 4 bases at J, leaving 7 bases unmatched. The germline V gene has CDR1 GTSNPN and CDR2 SVGIG (reference sequence). CDR3 coding DNA: TGTGCCTGGGATAGGACAGGTGGCACTGAAGCTTTCTTT. Translated, it gives CAWDRTGGTEAFF.

At least ten counts were recorded for this clonotype. The chain uses TRBV12-3 or TRBV12-4 and TRBJ1-2; the D gene is possibly TRBD1 (6 bases). The V gene lost 3 bases and the J gene lost 3 bases, with 8 bases spanning the gap. CDR3 length: 13 amino acids. The CDR3 DNA follows: TGTGCCAGCAGTTTCAGGACAGACTATGGCTACACCTTC. Translation: CASSFRTDYGYTF.

The CDR3 reads CASSAGVAGAYNEQFF. In DNA form, the CDR3 reads TGTGCCAGCAGCGCAGGAGTTGCGGGAGCCTACAATGAGCAGTTCTTC. The chain couples TRBV7-6 to TRBJ2-1; 7 positions match TRBD2. This CDR3 is built from 16 residues. Germline V lookup: CDR1 SGHVS, CDR2 FNYEAQ. V was pared by 5 bases and J by 2 bases, with 9 bases of the junction left unmatched.

This clonotype has a handful of counts. The gene calls are TRBV7-9 and TRBJ2-7; D ambiguous. This CDR3 is 14 amino acids long. CDR1 is SEHNR, CDR2 FQNEAQ, per germline (reference sequence). V shed 2 bases and J shed 2 bases, with 10 bases lying between them. The CDR3: CASSLSNRPYEQYF. CDR3 coding DNA: TGTGCCAGCAGCTTATCCAACCGCCCCTACGAGCAGTACTTC.

The table lists this clonotype with many counts. V gene TRBV5-6 combines with J gene TRBJ1-5, with TRBD1 matching 7 bases. V lost 4 bases to trimming and J lost 3 bases; unmatched junction nucleotides: 10. The germline V gene has CDR1 SGHDT and CDR2 YYEEEE. CDR3 length: 16 residues. The CDR3 is CASSLRTGTDNQPQHF. The CDR3 DNA sequence: TGTGCCAGCAGCCTACGCACCGGGACAGACAATCAGCCCCAGCATTTT.

V gene TRBV12-5 combines with J gene TRBJ2-3; 14 bases are shared with TRBD2. The CDR3 extends over 17 amino acids. Germline CDR1 is LGHNT and CDR2 is FRNRAP. V shed 0 bases, J shed 11 bases, and the junction held 10 bases outside the gene matches. The CDR3 here is CASGLVPGLAGDVMQYF. The CDR3 nucleotides are TGTGCTAGTGGTTTGGTACCGGGACTAGCGGGAGATGTTATGCAGTATTTT.